What follows are 29 T cell receptor beta chains derived from one specimen sequenced in a study of blood T cell repertoires in COVID-19. Repertoires were generated with immunoSEQ multiplex PCR, while TCRdb's copy carries only in-frame clones and drops some. Among some 140,000 clones listed, 70% to 90% were seen once. Sample: peripheral blood. These receptors came from a human donor in a cohort sampled during active COVID-19.

The DNA for the CDR3 is TGCGCCAGCAGCTTGTCCGCCAGAACAACTAATGAAAAACTGTTTTTT. It specifies CASSLSARTTNEKLFF. The chain recombines TRBV5-1 with TRBJ1-4, with D unresolved. Germline V gene lookup returns CDR1 SGHRS and CDR2 YFSETQ. The length of the CDR3 is 16 residues. V was shortened by 1 base and J by 0 bases, with 10 bases between the two germline ends. Looking up the rest from reference TRBV5-1 and TRBJ1-4 gives the full variable domain: KAGVTQTPRYLIKTRGQQVTLSCSPISGHRSVSWYQQTPGQGLQFLFEYFSETQRNKGNFPGRFSGRQFSNSRSEMNVSTLELGDSALYLCASSLSARTTNEKLFFGSGTQLSVL.

V is TRBV19 and J is TRBJ1-2, with D unclear. The CDR3 is 14 amino acids. Trimming removed 6 bases at V and 7 bases at J, with 18 bases between. Germline V CDR1 and CDR2: LNHDA, SQIVND (reference sequence). The CDR3 coding sequence is TGTGCCAGTAGCCTCGGCGGAGGTGTTCGTGGCTACACCTTC. It yields the protein CASSLGGGVRGYTF.

The chain links TRBV18 to TRBJ1-6; 7 nucleotides agree with TRBD1. Germline-derived CDR1 and CDR2 are KGHSH and LQKENI. CDR3 length equals 16 residues. J lost 4 bases, V lost 6 bases, and 9 bases had no gene match. Written as DNA, the CDR3 is TGTGCCAGCTCGCTGACCTCGACAGGGTATAATTCACCCCTCCACTTT. Protein sequence: CASSLTSTGYNSPLHF.

The gene calls are TRBV11-2 and TRBJ2-2, with D unresolved. The length of the CDR3 is 12 residues. From germline, CDR1 is SGHAT and CDR2 FQNNGV. Trimming left V 5 bases short and J 6 bases short, with 7 bases between. CDR3 coding DNA: TGTGCCAGCAGCCCTCTCCCCGGGGAGCTGTTTTTT. Amino acids: CASSPLPGELFF.

The CDR3: CASSVQGQGGGELFF. In DNA form, the CDR3 reads TGTGCCAGCAGCGTTCAGGGGCAAGGGGGCGGGGAGCTGTTTTTT. The chain is built from TRBV9 and TRBJ2-2; possible D gene TRBD1, 6 bases. Germline V gives CDR1 SGDLS, CDR2 YYNGEE. This CDR3 comprises 15 residues. V lost 2 bases and J 7 bases, leaving 15 bases between the germline ends.

V is TRBV6-6 and J is TRBJ1-1; weak D call: TRBD1 (6 bases). The V and J ends lost 6 bases and 11 bases respectively, with 16 bases between them. The CDR3 sequence is 12 residues long. The germline V gene encodes CDR1 MNHNY and CDR2 SVGAGI (reference sequence). CDR3: CASSPAGAKAFF. The CDR3 nucleotides are TGTGCCAGCAGCCCCGCGGGGGCGAAGGCTTTCTTT.

The chain carries TRBV18 and TRBJ1-4; TRBD1 matches at 9 bases. In germline, CDR1 is KGHSH, CDR2 LQKENI. This CDR3 contains 16 residues. V trimming: 4 bases; J trimming: 8 bases; junction bases outside the gene matches: 11. CDR3 loop: CASSREQGAAGEKLFF. For the CDR3, the DNA is TGTGCCAGCTCACGGGAACAGGGGGCCGCGGGCGAAAAACTGTTTTTT.

This sequence joins TRBV6-5 and TRBJ2-1, with a tentative D call TRBD1 (5 bases). The CDR3 is 15 amino acids. Germline V gene data show CDR1 as MNHEY and CDR2 as SVGAGI. Trimming pared 2 bases from V and 0 bases from J, leaving 8 bases between. The CDR3: CASSYGHLSYNEQFF. In DNA form, the CDR3 reads TGTGCCAGCAGTTACGGACACCTCTCCTACAATGAGCAGTTCTTC.

The chain recombines TRBV11-2 with TRBJ2-5, with 8 bases identical to TRBD1. V lost 5 bases to trimming and J lost 4 bases; unmatched junction nucleotides: 9. Germline V lookup: CDR1 SGHAT, CDR2 FQNNGV. The length of the CDR3 is 15 residues. The CDR3 is CASSVGGTGPETQYF. CDR3 nucleotides: TGTGCCAGCAGCGTCGGCGGGACAGGCCCAGAGACCCAGTACTTC.

This sequence joins TRBV2 and TRBJ2-7, with a tentative D call TRBD2 (5 bases). This CDR3 comprises 12 residues. Trimming pared 8 bases from V and 5 bases from J, leaving 13 bases between. The V gene's germline CDR1 is SNHLY and CDR2 FYNNEI. The CDR3 protein is CASLGGSDEQYF. In DNA, the CDR3 is TGTGCCAGCCTCGGAGGTTCTGACGAGCAGTACTTC.

The V call is TRBV30, the J call TRBJ2-7; D gene uncertain. Germline lookup yields CDR1 GTSNPN and CDR2 SVGIG (reference sequence). The CDR3 is made up of 13 amino acids. Between the trimmed V and J ends, which lost 4 bases and 3 bases, there was a span of 13 bases. Here the CDR3 reads CAWKRQALYEQYF. In DNA form, the CDR3 reads TGTGCCTGGAAACGACAAGCTCTCTACGAGCAGTACTTC. The full variable domain, rest sourced from reference TRBV30 and TRBJ2-7, is SQTIHQWPATLVQPVGSPLSLECTVEGTSNPNLYWYRQAAGRGLQLLFYSVGIGQISSEVPQNLSASRPQDRQFILSSKKLLLSDSGFYLCAWKRQALYEQYFGPGTRLTVT.

The V call is TRBV18, the J call TRBJ1-1, with 7 bases aligning to TRBD1. The V gene's germline CDR1 is KGHSH and CDR2 LQKENI. This CDR3 has 13 residues. V lost 5 bases, J lost 4 bases, and 4 bases stayed unmatched. The CDR3 DNA reads TGTGCCAGCTCAGCAGGGGGGCTCACTGAAGCTTTCTTT. It translates to CASSAGGLTEAFF.

The chain uses TRBV7-8 and TRBJ2-7; 11 bases agree with TRBD2. CDR1 and CDR2 from the germline V gene are SGHVS and FQNEAQ. Trimming removed 1 base from V and 3 bases from J; junction bases left unmatched: 11. The CDR3 covers 18 residues. The CDR3 coding sequence is TGTGCCAGCAGCTTAGTTAGTAGCGGGGGGGCCAGGATCTACGAGCAGTACTTC. Translation gives CASSLVSSGGARIYEQYF.

The chain combines TRBV27 with TRBJ2-7; 10 bases agree with TRBD1. The germline CDR1 and CDR2 sequences are MNHEY and SMNVEV (reference sequence). The J segment lost 2 bases and the V segment lost 3 bases, leaving 4 bases of the junction unmatched. This CDR3 is 15 amino acids long. The CDR3 sequence: CASSFTGTGAYEQYF. The CDR3 bases are TGTGCCAGCAGTTTTACCGGGACAGGGGCCTACGAGCAGTACTTC.

The genes are TRBV29-1 and TRBJ1-1, with D hard to call. CDR1 and CDR2 (germline): SQVTM, ANQGSEA. Trimming left V 1 base short and J 4 bases short, with 13 bases between. The CDR3 sequence is 14 residues long. For the CDR3, the DNA is TGCAGCGTTGAAGGTCGCGGGCTGGGCACTGAAGCTTTCTTT. Translation: CSVEGRGLGTEAFF.

This sequence joins TRBV9 and TRBJ2-1, with 7 nucleotides matching TRBD2. With V trimmed by 0 bases and J by 6 bases, 6 bases remained unmatched. The CDR3 spans 15 residues. In germline, CDR1 is SGDLS, CDR2 YYNGEE. In nucleotides, the CDR3 is TGTGCCAGCAGCGTAGAGGTAACGGGGGGCAATGAGCAGTTCTTC. It codes for CASSVEVTGGNEQFF.

The chain links TRBV3-1 (or the pseudogene TRBV3-2) to TRBJ1-2; 7 nucleotides line up with TRBD1. The ends lost 1 base at V and 4 bases at J; junction bases unmatched: 3. The CDR3 consists of 14 residues. Germline V lookup: CDR1 LGHDT, CDR2 YNNKEL (reference sequence). The CDR3 coding sequence is TGTGCCAGCAGCCAAGGCGCAGGGGGCTATGGCTACACCTTC. Translating gives CASSQGAGGYGYTF.

This chain joins TRBV11-3 and TRBJ2-5, with 10 positions matching TRBD2. This CDR3 is built from 20 residues. J was trimmed by 5 bases and V by 0 bases; bases with no gene match: 18. Germline V lookup: CDR1 SGHNT, CDR2 YENEEA. Written as DNA, the CDR3 is TGTGCCAGCAGCTTAGATCGTCTCCGGTTGACTAGCGGGCCTCGGGAGACCCAGTACTTC. Amino acid sequence: CASSLDRLRLTSGPRETQYF. Supplemented by reference TRBV11-3 and TRBJ2-5, the full variable domain reads EAGVVQSPRYKIIEKKQPVAFWCNPISGHNTLYWYLQNLGQGPELLIRYENEEAVDDSQLPKDRFSAERLKGVDSTLKIQPAELGDSAVYLCASSLDRLRLTSGPRETQYFGPGTRLLVL.

The V gene is TRBV6-2 or TRBV6-3, the J gene TRBJ2-3; 9 bases line up with TRBD1. CDR1 is MNHEY, CDR2 SVGEGT, per germline. V was clipped by 6 bases and J by 4 bases; unmatched bases: 11. This CDR3 contains 16 residues. CDR3 sequence reads: CASSPGGTGTADTQYF. CDR3 sequence (DNA): TGTGCCAGCAGCCCTGGCGGGACAGGGACGGCAGATACGCAGTATTTT.

The chain recombines TRBV6-2 or TRBV6-3 with TRBJ1-3, with D possibly TRBD1 on 6 matching bases. Germline loops: CDR1 MNHEY, CDR2 SVGEGT. The CDR3 covers 15 residues. V was cut by 0 bases and J by 10 bases, with 16 bases left in between. The CDR3 DNA is TGTGCCAGCAGTTACTCCCCCTGGGACAAGTCGACCATATATTTT. Amino acid sequence: CASSYSPWDKSTIYF.

In this sample, this clone turned up a few times. The rearrangement links TRBV5-1 to TRBJ1-1; no clear D gene. The ends were cut back, 4 bases at V and 5 bases at J, with 15 bases in the middle. CDR1 SGHRS and CDR2 YFSETQ come from the germline V gene. The CDR3 spans 14 residues. Here the CDR3 reads CASSDPNVGTEAFF. The CDR3 DNA reads as TGCGCCAGCAGCGACCCTAACGTCGGGACTGAAGCTTTCTTT.

J is TRBJ2-5 and V is TRBV18, with D possibly matching TRBD2 (6 bases). Germline loops: CDR1 KGHSH, CDR2 LQKENI. V gave up 1 base and J gave up 1 base, with 10 bases separating them. The CDR3 sequence is 15 residues long. The DNA for the CDR3 is TGTGCCAGCTCACCACGGGGCGGGGCCCAAGAGACCCAGTACTTC. It translates to CASSPRGGAQETQYF.

V gene TRBV19 combines with J gene TRBJ2-2, with 8 bases matching TRBD2. Germline values: CDR1 LNHDA, CDR2 SQIVND (reference sequence). The CDR3 covers 15 residues. Trimming removed 4 bases from V and 5 bases from J; junction bases left unmatched: 6. The CDR3 coding sequence is TGTGCCAGTAGTAGTCGGGGGGGTATTACCGGGGAGCTGTTTTTT. Protein: CASSSRGGITGELFF.

The CDR3 sequence: CASSQKGRAGDYEQYF. CDR3 nucleotide sequence: TGTGCCAGCAGCCAAAAGGGCAGAGCGGGGGACTACGAGCAGTACTTC. The chain links TRBV3-1 (or the pseudogene TRBV3-2) to TRBJ2-7, with 8 bases that match TRBD2. The CDR3 runs 16 residues. V shed 2 bases, J shed 3 bases, and the junction held 9 bases outside the gene matches. Germline V gene lookup returns CDR1 LGHDT and CDR2 YNNKEL (reference sequence).

The chain uses TRBV5-1 and TRBJ2-1; D gene uncertain. Trimming cost V 4 bases and J 5 bases, with 16 bases left between them. The CDR3 length is 15 residues. Germline CDR1 and CDR2: SGHRS and YFSETQ. The chain's CDR3 is CASSATASSNNEQFF. In nucleotides, the CDR3 is TGCGCCAGCAGCGCAACAGCTTCCTCTAACAATGAGCAGTTCTTC.

In DNA form, the CDR3 reads TGTGCCAGCAGCCTAGACGGACTGAACACAGATACGCAGTATTTT. Translation: CASSLDGLNTDTQYF. The chain is built from TRBV6-5 and TRBJ2-3; weak D call: TRBD2 (5 bases). From germline, CDR1 is MNHEY and CDR2 SVGAGI. The length of the CDR3 is 15 residues. The germline V and J ends were trimmed by 6 bases and 2 bases, with 15 bases remaining between them.

The chain joins TRBV5-6 to TRBJ2-7, with 11 positions matching TRBD2. CDR1 and CDR2 (germline): SGHDT, YYEEEE. The length of the CDR3 is 15 residues. The ends lost 0 bases at V and 3 bases at J; junction bases unmatched: 2. CDR3 loop: CASSLAGLAVYEQYF. CDR3 nucleotides: TGTGCCAGCAGCTTGGCGGGACTAGCGGTCTACGAGCAGTACTTC.

The V and J genes are TRBV13 and TRBJ1-5; tentatively, D is TRBD1 (6 bases). Germline V gives CDR1 PRHDT, CDR2 FYEKMQ (reference sequence). This CDR3 contains 14 residues. V lost 3 bases and J 4 bases, leaving 10 bases between the germline ends. DNA of the CDR3: TGTGCCAGCAGCTTCGCGGGGGCGAATCAGCCCCAGCATTTT. This translates into CASSFAGANQPQHF.

This clone showed up many times. The chain couples TRBV10-1 to TRBJ1-5; D uncertain. V lost 6 bases to trimming and J lost 2 bases, with 14 bases between them. CDR1 and CDR2 from the germline V gene are WNHNN and SYGVQD (reference sequence). CDR3 length: 15 amino acids. CDR3 sequence (DNA): TGCGCCAGCAGCCCCGGGTCTGATGGCAATCAGCCCCAGCATTTT. Its translation: CASSPGSDGNQPQHF.